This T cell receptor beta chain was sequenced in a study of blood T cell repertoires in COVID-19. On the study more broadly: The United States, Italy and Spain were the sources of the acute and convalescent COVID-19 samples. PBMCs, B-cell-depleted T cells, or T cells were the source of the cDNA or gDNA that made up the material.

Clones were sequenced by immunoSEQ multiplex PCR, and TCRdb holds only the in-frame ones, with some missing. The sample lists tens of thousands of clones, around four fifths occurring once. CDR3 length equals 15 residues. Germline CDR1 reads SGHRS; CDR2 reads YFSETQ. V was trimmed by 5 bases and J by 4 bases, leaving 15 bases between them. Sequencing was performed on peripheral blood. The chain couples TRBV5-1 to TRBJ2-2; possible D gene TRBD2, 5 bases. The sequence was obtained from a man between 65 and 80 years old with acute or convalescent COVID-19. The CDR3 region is CASSLGDAGTGELFF. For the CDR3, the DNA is TGCGCCAGCAGTCTTGGCGACGCGGGCACCGGGGAGCTGTTTTTT.